The sample holds many counts of the clone carrying this TCR beta chain. This entry belongs to a study of T cells in Graves' hyperthyroidism and ophthalmopathy. Study-wide context: Once the initial diagnosis was made, peripheral blood was obtained before any treatment.

Using RNA transcripts as the source, TCR beta CDR3 regions were amplified. The TCR CDR3 was amplified in a first-round RT-PCR using the HTBI primer set. One entry per CDR3 protein results from TCRdb running MiXCR on the multiplex PCR reads. In the table there are around 340,000 distinct CDR3 sequences, about 15% of which are singletons. The germline V gene has CDR1 SQVTM and CDR2 ANQGSEA. The CDR3 runs to 11 residues. The J segment lost 8 bases and the V segment lost 7 bases, leaving 7 bases of the junction unmatched. The sequence was obtained from a woman in her 30s with Graves' hyperthyroidism. The chain links TRBV29-1 to TRBJ1-2; TRBD1 matches at 7 bases. The material sequenced was blood. This chain's CDR3 is CSARQGNGYTF. DNA for the CDR3: TGCAGCGCCAGACAGGGTAACGGCTACACCTTC.